One sample yielded the 11 T cell receptor beta chains listed below, sequenced in a study of blood T cells in healthy people across ages. With a J-beta primer mix and a sample-barcoded 5' primer, a second PCR ran about 7 to 11 cycles. One entry per CDR3 protein, called by TCRdb with MiXCR from the 5' RACE reads. This sample has around 1,500,000 distinct CDR3 sequences, with around two fifths found just once. The sequencing input was blood. The source of these receptors is a woman aged 18-29 years in good health.

This clonotype showed up just a few times. V usage is TRBV2 and J usage is TRBJ2-3, with 12 bases fitting TRBD2. Germline loops: CDR1 SNHLY, CDR2 FYNNEI. The CDR3 runs to 17 residues. With V trimmed by 2 bases and J by 0 bases, 3 bases remained unmatched. The CDR3 region has the DNA TGTGCCAGCAGTGAATATGGACTAGCGGGAAGCACAGATACGCAGTATTTT. This sequence encodes CASSEYGLAGSTDTQYF.

The chain uses TRBV2 and TRBJ1-6; D not certain. Germline V gives CDR1 SNHLY, CDR2 FYNNEI. Trimming cost V 6 bases and J 0 bases, with 12 bases left between them. This CDR3 is built from 16 residues. The CDR3 sequence is CASSVSGLSYNSPLHF. The CDR3 DNA is TGTGCCAGCAGCGTCTCCGGCCTCTCCTATAATTCACCCCTCCACTTT. Drawing the rest from reference TRBV2 and TRBJ1-6, the complete variable domain is EPEVTQTPSHQVTQMGQEVILRCVPISNHLYFYWYRQILGQKVEFLVSFYNNEISEKSEIFDDQFSVERPDGSNFTLKIRSTKLEDSAMYFCASSVSGLSYNSPLHFGNGTRLTVT.

The chain employs TRBV5-1 and TRBJ1-1; D is unresolved. This CDR3 has 15 residues. V was cut by 4 bases and J by 3 bases, with 16 bases left in between. Germline assignment: CDR1 SGHRS and CDR2 YFSETQ. The CDR3 DNA is TGCGCCAGCAGCCCCCAGCCGGCGCGGGACACTGAAGCTTTCTTT. Encoded protein: CASSPQPARDTEAFF.

Points on this clonotype: This CDR3 is missing its conserved last phenylalanine or tryptophan, likely due to a read error. The rearrangement joins TRBV6-5 to TRBJ1-2; possible D gene TRBD1, 5 bases. Germline V gene data show CDR1 as MNHEY and CDR2 as SVGAGI. This CDR3 spans 13 amino acids. The V end was cut by 7 bases, the J end by 4 bases, with 13 bases between. CDR3 region: CASTWDRSYGYTS. In nucleotides, the CDR3 is TGTGCCAGCACCTGGGACCGGTCCTATGGCTACACCTCC.

V gene TRBV3-1 combines with J gene TRBJ2-3; either TRBD1 or TRBD2 may supply D (5 bases each). Germline-derived CDR1 and CDR2 are LGHDT and YNNKEL (reference sequence). This CDR3 region has 18 residues. With 3 bases removed from V and 5 bases from J, the gap between germline ends came to 24 bases. The CDR3 DNA sequence: TGTGCCAGCAGCCAGTCGGCCATGCGAGGGGAAGGGTTAGATACGCAGTATTTT. This translates into CASSQSAMRGEGLDTQYF.

This clonotype was counted many times. This chain connects TRBV7-8 to TRBJ2-1; D perhaps matches TRBD2 (6 bases). Germline CDR1 is SGHVS and CDR2 is FQNEAQ. The CDR3 runs 13 residues. Trimming took off 0 bases at V and 10 bases at J, with 10 bases between the two ends. The chain's CDR3 is CASSLALAREQFF. CDR3 DNA: TGTGCCAGCAGCTTAGCGCTAGCGCGCGAGCAGTTCTTC.

This clonotype was counted between two and nine times. CDR3 region: CASSKAGGPLRNEQFF. The CDR3 bases are TGTGCCAGCAGCAAAGCGGGGGGTCCCCTTAGGAATGAGCAGTTCTTC. The chain is built from TRBV9 and TRBJ2-1, with TRBD2 matching over 9 bases. CDR3 length: 16 residues. The V segment lost 4 bases and the J segment 7 bases; nucleotides outside the gene matches: 12. Germline V gene lookup returns CDR1 SGDLS and CDR2 YYNGEE.

The V call is TRBV10-3, the J call TRBJ2-4, with 8 bases fitting TRBD2. The V segment lost 2 bases and the J segment 3 bases; nucleotides outside the gene matches: 9. Germline CDR1 ENHRY, CDR2 SYGVKD. The CDR3 spans 17 residues. The CDR3 DNA is TGTGCCATCAGTGAGGGTTCGAGCGGGAGTGGCAAAAACATTCAGTACTTC. Translating it yields CAISEGSSGSGKNIQYF.

Concerning this clonotype: This may come from a read error, since a much larger clone is one base off. The rearrangement joins TRBV29-1 to TRBJ2-1; perhaps TRBD1 as D (8 bases). Trimming removed 7 bases at V and 12 bases at J, with 25 bases between. This CDR3 has 14 amino acids. Germline V CDR1 and CDR2: SQVTM, ANQGSEA. The CDR3: CSAKTGAGLVGQFF. For the CDR3, the DNA is TGCAGCGCCAAGACAGGGGCCGGACTAGTGGGGCAGTTCTTC.

There are a few counts of this clonotype. The chain combines TRBV27 with TRBJ2-3; 9 bases are shared with TRBD1. Germline V CDR1 and CDR2: MNHEY, SMNVEV (reference sequence). Losses at the gene ends were 10 bases for V and 1 base for J; bases not matched to a gene: 6. This CDR3 is built from 14 residues. The CDR3 sequence is CATFGQGRTDTQYF. As DNA, the CDR3 is TGTGCCACCTTCGGACAGGGGCGCACAGATACGCAGTATTTT.

The chain uses TRBV12-3 or TRBV12-4 and TRBJ1-2; possibly TRBD1 for D (6 bases). The CDR3 length is 15 residues. The V end was cut by 11 bases, the J end by 8 bases, with 27 bases between. CDR3 DNA sequence: TGTGCCGTGGATGGGGGCAGGGAAACGCACGGGGGCTACACCTTC. It encodes CAVDGGRETHGGYTF.